The 18 T cell receptor beta chains reported below all come from one sample, sequenced in a study of blood T cell repertoires in COVID-19. The assay was immunoSEQ multiplex PCR, and TCRdb's table has in-frame clones only and misses some. The sample has about half a million clones, roughly nine tenths seen once. Material: PBMCs or T cells enriched from blood (not recorded which). The source of these receptors is an older woman who had recovered from COVID-19.

V is TRBV5-4 and J is TRBJ1-1, with D unresolved. V lost 4 bases to trimming and J lost 1 base, with 11 bases between them. CDR1 is SGHNT and CDR2 is YYREEE in the germline V gene (reference sequence). The CDR3 length is 14 residues. CDR3 residues: CASSPDSWNTEAFF. In DNA, the CDR3 is TGTGCCAGCAGCCCGGACTCCTGGAACACTGAAGCTTTCTTT.

A word on this clone: It is likely a read error: a sequence one base away is far more abundant. This chain joins TRBV4-2 and TRBJ2-7; 11 positions agree with TRBD1. Trimming took 4 bases from V and 3 from J; bases not matched to a gene: 8. Germline V CDR1 and CDR2: LGHNA, YNFKEQ. The CDR3 is made up of 16 amino acids. The CDR3 coding sequence is TGTGCCAGCAGCCTAGGGGGAGGGACAGGGGGCTACGAGCAGTACTTC. Protein product: CASSLGGGTGGYEQYF.

The genes are TRBV5-1 and TRBJ2-7; D not certain. Per germline, CDR1 SGHRS and CDR2 YFSETQ. Between the trimmed V and J ends, which lost 0 bases and 5 bases, there was a span of 9 bases. The CDR3 has 13 amino acids. CDR3 in amino acids: CASSLAGSHEQYF. The DNA of the CDR3 is TGCGCCAGCAGCTTGGCCGGGTCCCACGAGCAGTACTTC.

The chain couples TRBV2 to TRBJ2-6, with D possibly being TRBD2 (6 bases). V shed 8 bases and J shed 3 bases, with 14 bases lying between them. Germline V gene data show CDR1 as SNHLY and CDR2 as FYNNEI. There are 15 residues in the CDR3. The CDR3 sequence: CASLLGGVGANVLTF. Written as DNA, the CDR3 is TGTGCCAGCCTTCTCGGCGGGGTTGGGGCCAACGTCCTGACTTTC.

V and J are TRBV5-1 and TRBJ2-7; the match to TRBD1 covers 8 bases. Unmatched junction bases numbered 10, after V lost 2 bases and J lost 0 bases. This CDR3 spans 17 amino acids. Looked up from germline, CDR1 is SGHRS and CDR2 is YFSETQ. CDR3 residues: CASSFPEGQAFSYEQYF. The DNA for the CDR3 is TGCGCCAGCAGCTTCCCCGAGGGACAGGCCTTCTCCTACGAGCAGTACTTC.

The chain links TRBV5-3 to TRBJ1-2; 7 nucleotides agree with TRBD1. TRBV5-3 is filed as an ORF, its function uncertain. The CDR3 runs to 17 residues. With V trimmed by 0 bases and J by 8 bases, 16 bases remained unmatched. CDR3 in amino acids: CARSLVSNRDRLYGYTF. The CDR3 DNA reads TGTGCCAGAAGCTTGGTGTCCAACCGGGACAGACTTTACGGCTACACCTTC.

The chain is built from TRBV30 and TRBJ1-2, with TRBD1 matching 10 bases. The CDR3 is 15 amino acids. V gave up 3 bases and J gave up 4 bases; unmatched junction bases: 8. Germline values: CDR1 GTSNPN, CDR2 SVGIG (reference sequence). The CDR3 loop reads CAWRLGQGVGYGYTF. The CDR3 coding sequence is TGTGCCTGGAGACTCGGACAGGGGGTCGGCTATGGCTACACCTTC.

This chain connects TRBV18 to TRBJ1-5; TRBD1 might be the D (5 bases). Trimming removed 2 bases at V and 4 bases at J, with 9 bases between. The CDR3 covers 14 residues. CDR1 and CDR2 (germline): KGHSH, LQKENI. The CDR3, as DNA: TGTGCCAGCTCACCAAATCCAGGGAATCAGCCCCAGCATTTT. Translation: CASSPNPGNQPQHF.

Details on this clone: This same CDR3 is encoded by further DNA sequences in the sample. V gene TRBV10-1 combines with J gene TRBJ1-1; perhaps TRBD1 as D (5 bases). V was trimmed by 6 bases and J by 5 bases, leaving 7 bases between them. Germline values: CDR1 WNHNN, CDR2 SYGVQD (reference sequence). The CDR3 consists of 11 residues. The DNA of the CDR3 is TGCGCCAGCAGCCGGGGGACTGAAGCTTTCTTT. Translated, it gives CASSRGTEAFF.

This clone showed up just a few times. Written as DNA, the CDR3 is TGTGCCAGCAGCTTAACGGGAGCCTACGAGCAGTACTTC. As protein: CASSLTGAYEQYF. The chain uses TRBV13 and TRBJ2-7; possible D gene TRBD2, 6 bases. Germline CDR1 reads PRHDT; CDR2 reads FYEKMQ (reference sequence). Trimming shortened V by 2 bases and J by 2 bases, and 7 bases separated the two germline ends. This CDR3 has 13 amino acids.

This sequence joins TRBV28 and TRBJ1-3; tentatively, D is TRBD1 (5 bases). The CDR3 sequence is 16 residues long. The V and J ends lost 5 bases and 7 bases respectively, with 21 bases between them. CDR1 MDHEN and CDR2 SYDVKM come from the germline V gene. CDR3 sequence reads: CASSPAGLTSWNTIYF. The CDR3, as DNA: TGTGCCAGCAGTCCCGCGGGACTGACCTCTTGGAACACCATATATTTT.

The J gene is TRBJ2-3, the V gene TRBV27; 8 nucleotides line up with TRBD2. CDR1 MNHEY and CDR2 SMNVEV come from the germline V gene (reference sequence). The ends lost 7 bases at V and 3 bases at J; junction bases unmatched: 9. The CDR3 is 15 residues long. The CDR3 nucleotides read TGTGCCAGCACCAAACTAGCGGTTGGTACAGATACGCAGTATTTT. It is translated as CASTKLAVGTDTQYF.

This clone was picked up one time. The V call is TRBV7-2, the J call TRBJ1-1; 7 positions agree with TRBD1. The J segment lost 5 bases and the V segment lost 2 bases, leaving 5 bases of the junction unmatched. The length of the CDR3 is 14 residues. Germline V gene sequence: CDR1 SGHTA, CDR2 FQGNSA. The CDR3 here is CASSLNRGRTEAFF. The CDR3 nucleotides read TGTGCCAGCAGCTTAAACAGGGGCCGGACTGAAGCTTTCTTT.

The chain couples TRBV9 to TRBJ2-2; the match to TRBD1 covers 7 bases. Germline V gene data show CDR1 as SGDLS and CDR2 as YYNGEE. This CDR3 comprises 13 residues. Unmatched junction bases numbered 2, after V lost 3 bases and J lost 6 bases. In nucleotides, the CDR3 is TGTGCCAGCAGCGAGACAGGGTCCGGGGAGCTGTTTTTT. Protein product: CASSETGSGELFF. Full variable domain (remainder filled in from reference TRBV9 and TRBJ2-2): DSGVTQTPKHLITATGQRVTLRCSPRSGDLSVYWYQQSLDQGLQFLIQYYNGEERAKGNILERFSAQQFPDLHSELNLSSLELGDSALYFCASSETGSGELFFGEGSRLTVL.

The chain uses TRBV24-1 and TRBJ2-7; 7 bases line up with TRBD1. This CDR3 contains 13 residues. CDR1 and CDR2 from the germline V gene are KGHDR and SFDVKD. V lost 7 bases to trimming and J lost 3 bases; unmatched junction nucleotides: 5. The CDR3 nucleotides are TGTGCCACCAGCGCCCCAGGGGGCTACGAGCAGTACTTC. Its translation: CATSAPGGYEQYF.

This clone appeared many times. The chain links TRBV25-1 to TRBJ1-3; D is undetermined. Germline CDR1 reads MGHDK; CDR2 reads SYGVNS. Between the trimmed V and J ends, which lost 5 bases and 0 bases, there was a span of 11 bases. The length of the CDR3 is 15 residues. The CDR3 DNA reads TGTGCCAGCAGTCCGAGACATGACTCTGGAAACACCATATATTTT. It codes for CASSPRHDSGNTIYF.

This chain joins TRBV14 and TRBJ2-7; 7 nucleotides align to TRBD2. Germline lookup yields CDR1 SGHDN and CDR2 FVKESK. The junction had 6 bases not matched to a gene; V was cut back by 8 bases and J by 2 bases. There are 13 residues in the CDR3. The CDR3 here is CASPGGRTYEQYV. The CDR3 DNA follows: TGTGCCAGCCCCGGGGGGAGGACCTACGAGCAGTACGTC.

The V and J genes are TRBV19 and TRBJ1-2; D is ambiguous. Deletions cut 0 bases from V and 0 bases from J, with 8 bases between. Per germline, CDR1 LNHDA and CDR2 SQIVND (reference sequence). CDR3 length: 15 residues. CDR3 loop: CASSIEAAANYGYTF. The DNA for the CDR3 is TGTGCCAGTAGTATAGAGGCCGCCGCTAACTATGGCTACACCTTC.